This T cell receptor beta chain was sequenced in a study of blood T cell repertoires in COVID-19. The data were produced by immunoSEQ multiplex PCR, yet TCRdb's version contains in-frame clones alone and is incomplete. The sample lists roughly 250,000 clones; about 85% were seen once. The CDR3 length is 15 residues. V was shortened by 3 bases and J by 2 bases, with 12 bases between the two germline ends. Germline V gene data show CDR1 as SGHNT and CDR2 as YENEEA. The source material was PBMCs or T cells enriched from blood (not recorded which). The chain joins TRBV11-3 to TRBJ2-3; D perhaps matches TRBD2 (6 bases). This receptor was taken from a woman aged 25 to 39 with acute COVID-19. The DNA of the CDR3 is TGTGCCAGCAGCTTCTCTGCTAGCGACACAGATACGCAGTATTTT. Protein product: CASSFSASDTDTQYF.